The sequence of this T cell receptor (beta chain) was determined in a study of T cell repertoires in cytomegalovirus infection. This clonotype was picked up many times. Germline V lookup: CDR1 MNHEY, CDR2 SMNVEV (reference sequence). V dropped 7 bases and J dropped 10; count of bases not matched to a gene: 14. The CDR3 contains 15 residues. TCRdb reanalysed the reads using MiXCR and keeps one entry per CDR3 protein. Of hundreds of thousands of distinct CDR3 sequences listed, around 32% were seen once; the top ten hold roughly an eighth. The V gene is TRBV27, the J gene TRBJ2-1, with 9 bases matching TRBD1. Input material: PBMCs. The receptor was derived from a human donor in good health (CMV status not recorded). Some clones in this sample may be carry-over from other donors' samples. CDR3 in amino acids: CASKFSGTGFWEQFF. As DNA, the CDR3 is TGTGCCAGCAAGTTCTCCGGGACAGGGTTCTGGGAGCAGTTCTTC.